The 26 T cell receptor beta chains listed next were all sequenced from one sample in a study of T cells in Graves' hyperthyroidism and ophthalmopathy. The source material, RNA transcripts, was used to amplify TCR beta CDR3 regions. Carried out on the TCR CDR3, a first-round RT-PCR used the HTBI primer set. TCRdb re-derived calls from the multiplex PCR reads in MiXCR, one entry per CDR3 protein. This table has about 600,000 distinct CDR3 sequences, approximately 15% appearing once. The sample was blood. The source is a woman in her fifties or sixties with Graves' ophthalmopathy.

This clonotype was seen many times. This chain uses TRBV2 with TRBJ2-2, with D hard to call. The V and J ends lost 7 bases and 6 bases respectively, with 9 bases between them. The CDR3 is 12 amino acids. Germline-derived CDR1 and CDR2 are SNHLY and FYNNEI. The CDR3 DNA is TGTGCCAGCATCCTCCAAGCCGGGGAGCTGTTTTTT. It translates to CASILQAGELFF.

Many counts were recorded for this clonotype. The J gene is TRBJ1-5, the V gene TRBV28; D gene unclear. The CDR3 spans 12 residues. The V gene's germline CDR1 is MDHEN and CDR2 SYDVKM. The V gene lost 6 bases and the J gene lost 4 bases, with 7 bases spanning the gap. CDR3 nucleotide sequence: TGTGCCAGCAGCCTCCGAAATCAGCCCCAGCATTTT. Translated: CASSLRNQPQHF.

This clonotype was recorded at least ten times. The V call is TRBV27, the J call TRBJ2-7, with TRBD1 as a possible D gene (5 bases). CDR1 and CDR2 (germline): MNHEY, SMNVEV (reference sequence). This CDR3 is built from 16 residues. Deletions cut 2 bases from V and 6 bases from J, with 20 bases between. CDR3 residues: CASSLGAHYGLREQYF. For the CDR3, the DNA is TGTGCCAGCAGTTTAGGGGCCCACTACGGGCTCCGCGAGCAGTACTTC.

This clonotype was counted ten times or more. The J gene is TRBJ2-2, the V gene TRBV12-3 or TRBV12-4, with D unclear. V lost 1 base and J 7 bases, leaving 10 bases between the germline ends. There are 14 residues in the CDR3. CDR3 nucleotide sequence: TGTGCCAGCAGTTTAGGGGTTGGGAACGGGGAGCTGTTTTTT. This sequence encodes CASSLGVGNGELFF.

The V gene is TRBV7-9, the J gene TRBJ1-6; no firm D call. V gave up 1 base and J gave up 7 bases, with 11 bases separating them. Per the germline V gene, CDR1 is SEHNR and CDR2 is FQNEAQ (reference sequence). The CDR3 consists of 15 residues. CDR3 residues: CASSLDGSSNSPLHF. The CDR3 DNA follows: TGTGCCAGCAGCTTAGACGGGTCCTCGAATTCACCCCTCCACTTT.

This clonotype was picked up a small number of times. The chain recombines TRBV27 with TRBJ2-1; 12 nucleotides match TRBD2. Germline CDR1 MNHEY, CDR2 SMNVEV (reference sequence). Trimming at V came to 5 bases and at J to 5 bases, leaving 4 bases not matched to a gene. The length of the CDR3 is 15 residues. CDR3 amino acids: CASSDGLAGHNEQFF. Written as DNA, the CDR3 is TGTGCCAGCAGTGATGGACTAGCGGGACACAATGAGCAGTTCTTC.

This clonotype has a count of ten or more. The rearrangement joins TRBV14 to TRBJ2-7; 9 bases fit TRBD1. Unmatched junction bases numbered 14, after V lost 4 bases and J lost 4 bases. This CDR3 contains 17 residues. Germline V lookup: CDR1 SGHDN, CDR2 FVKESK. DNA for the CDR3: TGTGCCAGCAGCCCCGGACAGGGGTTAAACCACTTTTACGAGCAGTACTTC. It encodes CASSPGQGLNHFYEQYF.

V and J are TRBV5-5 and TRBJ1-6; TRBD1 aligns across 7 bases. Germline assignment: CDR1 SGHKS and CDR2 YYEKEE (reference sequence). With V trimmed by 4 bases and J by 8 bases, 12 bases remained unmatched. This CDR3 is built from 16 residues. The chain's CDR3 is CASSPLRQGVYSPLHF. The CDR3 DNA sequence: TGTGCCAGCAGCCCTCTACGACAGGGCGTTTATTCACCCCTCCACTTT.

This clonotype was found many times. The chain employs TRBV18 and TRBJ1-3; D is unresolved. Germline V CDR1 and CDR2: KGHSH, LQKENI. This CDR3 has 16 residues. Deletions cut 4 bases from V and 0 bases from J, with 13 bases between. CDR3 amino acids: CASSRDDGISGNTIYF. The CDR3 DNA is TGTGCCAGCTCACGAGACGACGGGATCTCTGGAAACACCATATATTTT.

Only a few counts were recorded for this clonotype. The CDR3 DNA sequence: TGTGCCACCCTTGGGGGGCAAGATGAGCAGTTCTTC. Translated: CATLGGQDEQFF. The V call is TRBV24-1, the J call TRBJ2-1, with D perhaps matching TRBD1 or TRBD2 (6 bases each). Germline V CDR1 and CDR2: KGHDR, SFDVKD. The CDR3 has 12 amino acids. The V and J ends lost 9 bases and 8 bases respectively, with 13 bases between them.

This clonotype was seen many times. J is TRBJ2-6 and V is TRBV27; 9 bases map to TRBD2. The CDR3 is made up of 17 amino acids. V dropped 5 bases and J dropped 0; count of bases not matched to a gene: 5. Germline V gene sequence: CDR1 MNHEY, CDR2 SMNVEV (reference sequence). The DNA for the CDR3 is TGTGCCAGCAGTGCCCTAGCGGGGAGCTCTGGGGCCAACGTCCTGACTTTC. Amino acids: CASSALAGSSGANVLTF.

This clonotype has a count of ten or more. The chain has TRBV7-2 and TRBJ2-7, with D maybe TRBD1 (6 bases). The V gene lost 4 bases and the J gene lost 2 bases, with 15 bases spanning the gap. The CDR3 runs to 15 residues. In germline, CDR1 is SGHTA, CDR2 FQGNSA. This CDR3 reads CASSWDGRDTYEQYF. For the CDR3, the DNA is TGTGCCAGCAGCTGGGACGGAAGGGACACCTACGAGCAGTACTTC.

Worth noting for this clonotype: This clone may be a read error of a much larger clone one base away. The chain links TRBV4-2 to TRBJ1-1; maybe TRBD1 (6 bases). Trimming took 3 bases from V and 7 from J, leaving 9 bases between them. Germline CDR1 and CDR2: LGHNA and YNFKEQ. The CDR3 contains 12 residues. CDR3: CASSQGADEAFF. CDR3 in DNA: TGTGCCAGCAGCCAGGGGGCAGATGAAGCTTTCTTT.

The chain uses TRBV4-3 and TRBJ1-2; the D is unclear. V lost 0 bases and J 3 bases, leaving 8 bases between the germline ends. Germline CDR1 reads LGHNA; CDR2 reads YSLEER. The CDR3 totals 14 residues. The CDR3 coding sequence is TGCGCCAGCAGCCAAGAAGTGGCCGACTATGGCTACACCTTC. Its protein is CASSQEVADYGYTF.

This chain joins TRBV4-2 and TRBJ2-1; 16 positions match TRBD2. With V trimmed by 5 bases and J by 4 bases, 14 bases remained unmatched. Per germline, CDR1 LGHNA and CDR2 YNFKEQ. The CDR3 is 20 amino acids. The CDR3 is CASSEVPGLAGGHLYNEQFF. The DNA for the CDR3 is TGTGCCAGCAGCGAGGTACCGGGACTAGCGGGAGGGCACTTATACAATGAGCAGTTCTTC.

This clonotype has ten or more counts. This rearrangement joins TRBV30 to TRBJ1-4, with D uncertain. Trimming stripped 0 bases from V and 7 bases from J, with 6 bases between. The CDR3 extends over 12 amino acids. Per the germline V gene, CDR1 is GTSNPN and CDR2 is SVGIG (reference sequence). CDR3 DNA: TGTGCCTGGAGTGTATCGGGTGAAAAACTGTTTTTT. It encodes CAWSVSGEKLFF.

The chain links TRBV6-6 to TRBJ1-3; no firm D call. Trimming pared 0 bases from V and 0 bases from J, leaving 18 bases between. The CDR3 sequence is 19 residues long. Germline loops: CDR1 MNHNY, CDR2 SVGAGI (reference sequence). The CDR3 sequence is CASSYSLNNAGPSGNTIYF. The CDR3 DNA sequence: TGTGCCAGCAGTTACTCTTTGAATAACGCCGGGCCCTCTGGAAACACCATATATTTT.

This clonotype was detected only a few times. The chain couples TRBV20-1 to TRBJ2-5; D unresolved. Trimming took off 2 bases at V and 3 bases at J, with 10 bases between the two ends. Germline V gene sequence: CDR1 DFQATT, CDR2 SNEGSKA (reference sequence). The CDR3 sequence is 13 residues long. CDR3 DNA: TGCAGTGCTAGATTCTTGGGTGAAGAGACCCAGTACTTC. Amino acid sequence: CSARFLGEETQYF.

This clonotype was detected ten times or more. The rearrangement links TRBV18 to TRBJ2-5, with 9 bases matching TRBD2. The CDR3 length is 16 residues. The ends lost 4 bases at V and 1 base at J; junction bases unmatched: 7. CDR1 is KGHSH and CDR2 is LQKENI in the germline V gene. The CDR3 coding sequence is TGTGCCAGCTCACTACTTGGCGGGAGGGCCCAAGAGACCCAGTACTTC. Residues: CASSLLGGRAQETQYF.

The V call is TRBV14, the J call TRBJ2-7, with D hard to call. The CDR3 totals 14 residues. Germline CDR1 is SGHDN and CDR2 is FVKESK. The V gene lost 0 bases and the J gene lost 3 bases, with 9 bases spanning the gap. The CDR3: CASSQEVGFYEQYF. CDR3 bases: TGTGCCAGCAGCCAAGAAGTCGGATTCTACGAGCAGTACTTC.

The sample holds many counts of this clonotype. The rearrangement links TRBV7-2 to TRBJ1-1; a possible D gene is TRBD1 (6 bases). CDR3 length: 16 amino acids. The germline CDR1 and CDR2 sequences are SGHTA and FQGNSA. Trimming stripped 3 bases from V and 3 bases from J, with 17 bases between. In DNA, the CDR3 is TGTGCCAGCAGCTTGGGGGGCGCTTGGGTGGACACTGAAGCTTTCTTT. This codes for CASSLGGAWVDTEAFF. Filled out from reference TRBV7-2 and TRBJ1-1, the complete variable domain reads GAGVSQSPSNKVTEKGKDVELRCDPISGHTALYWYRQSLGQGLEFLIYFQGNSAPDKSGLPSDRFSAERTGGSVSTLTIQRTQQEDSAVYLCASSLGGAWVDTEAFFGQGTRLTVV.

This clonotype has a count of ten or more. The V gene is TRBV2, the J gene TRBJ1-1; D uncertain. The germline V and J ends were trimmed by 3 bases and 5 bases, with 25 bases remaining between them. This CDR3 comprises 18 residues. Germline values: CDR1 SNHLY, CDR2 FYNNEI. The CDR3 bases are TGTGCCAGCAGTGATAGGTTTGGGTCGGGCAGTGGGAGAACTGAAGCTTTCTTT. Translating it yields CASSDRFGSGSGRTEAFF.

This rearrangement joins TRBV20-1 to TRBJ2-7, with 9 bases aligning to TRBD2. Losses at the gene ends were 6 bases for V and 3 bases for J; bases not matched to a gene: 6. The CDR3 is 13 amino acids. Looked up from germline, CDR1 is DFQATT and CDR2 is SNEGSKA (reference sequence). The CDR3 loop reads CSAGTSLLYEQYF. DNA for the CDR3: TGCAGTGCCGGGACTAGCCTCCTCTACGAGCAGTACTTC.

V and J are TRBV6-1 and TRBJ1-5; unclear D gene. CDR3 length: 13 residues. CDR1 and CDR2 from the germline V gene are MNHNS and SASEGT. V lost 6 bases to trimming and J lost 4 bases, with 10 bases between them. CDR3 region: CASRRARNQPQHF. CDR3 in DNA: TGTGCCAGCAGGAGGGCCCGAAATCAGCCCCAGCATTTT.

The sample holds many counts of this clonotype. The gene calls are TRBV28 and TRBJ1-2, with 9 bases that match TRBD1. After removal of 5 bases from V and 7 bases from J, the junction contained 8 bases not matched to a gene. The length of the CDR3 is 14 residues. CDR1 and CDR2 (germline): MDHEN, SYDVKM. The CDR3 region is CASSDVGTGLGYTF. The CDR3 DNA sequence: TGTGCCAGCAGTGACGTAGGGACAGGGCTTGGCTACACCTTC.

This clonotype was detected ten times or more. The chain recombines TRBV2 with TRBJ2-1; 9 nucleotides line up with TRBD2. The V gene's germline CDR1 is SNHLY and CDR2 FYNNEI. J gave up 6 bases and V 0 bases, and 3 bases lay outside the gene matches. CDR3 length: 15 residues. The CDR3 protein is CASSEAVAGVNEQFF. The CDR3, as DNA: TGTGCCAGCAGTGAAGCCGTAGCGGGAGTCAATGAGCAGTTCTTC.